The rows below give T cell receptor beta chains drawn from one sample of a study of blood T cell repertoires in COVID-19. The table came from immunoSEQ multiplex PCR; TCRdb's copy has only in-frame clones and leaves some out. The data contain under 300,000 clones, roughly 84% of them singletons. The specimen was peripheral blood. The receptors shown here come from a woman aged 40 to 55 who had recovered from COVID-19. Each CDR3 is given without its conserved first and last residue. The D gene is left open where the match is weak. Clone size is not always given. Where it is, it says once, few, many or a class for expanded clones.

j_call v_call d_call clone_size cdr3_aa
TRBJ1-5 TRBV11-2 NA NA ASSTQDSGNQPQH
TRBJ2-1 TRBV6-2/TRBV6-3 TRBD2 NA ASSLRLSGLGLNEQF
TRBJ2-1 TRBV28 NA NA ASSFRGREQF
TRBJ1-1 TRBV7-8 NA NA ASSPSGGQVNTEAF
TRBJ2-5 TRBV4-1 TRBD1 NA ASSQDLGTGDLETQY
TRBJ2-5 TRBV29-1 NA NA SVAAGAAETQY
TRBJ2-2 TRBV19 TRBD1 NA ARRLPDRGFTGELF
TRBJ1-2 TRBV4-2 NA NA ASSQGQFYGYT
TRBJ2-7 TRBV7-2 TRBD1 NA ASSTGQGKDEQY
TRBJ1-2 TRBV7-9 TRBD1 NA ASEGQNYSNYGYT
TRBJ2-5 TRBV2 NA NA ASSEQGNAGETQY
TRBJ1-1 TRBV5-1 TRBD1 NA ASSFQSGTGEAF
TRBJ2-3 TRBV30 NA NA AWSPRWDTQY
TRBJ2-2 TRBV28 TRBD2 once ASISGGAETGELF
TRBJ2-5 TRBV2 NA once ASTPDRATGETQY
TRBJ1-5 TRBV19 NA NA ASRGGSGDNQPQH
TRBJ2-5 TRBV7-2 TRBD2 NA ASSGMTSGAETQY
TRBJ2-6 TRBV5-5 NA NA ASSLFGSGANVLT
TRBJ2-7 TRBV28 TRBD1 NA ASSYGQGPSYEQY
TRBJ2-7 TRBV28 NA NA ASSAGQFESEQY
TRBJ2-5 TRBV5-1 NA NA ASSLAGLQETQY
TRBJ1-2 TRBV6-5 TRBD1 few ASRTDRDYGYT